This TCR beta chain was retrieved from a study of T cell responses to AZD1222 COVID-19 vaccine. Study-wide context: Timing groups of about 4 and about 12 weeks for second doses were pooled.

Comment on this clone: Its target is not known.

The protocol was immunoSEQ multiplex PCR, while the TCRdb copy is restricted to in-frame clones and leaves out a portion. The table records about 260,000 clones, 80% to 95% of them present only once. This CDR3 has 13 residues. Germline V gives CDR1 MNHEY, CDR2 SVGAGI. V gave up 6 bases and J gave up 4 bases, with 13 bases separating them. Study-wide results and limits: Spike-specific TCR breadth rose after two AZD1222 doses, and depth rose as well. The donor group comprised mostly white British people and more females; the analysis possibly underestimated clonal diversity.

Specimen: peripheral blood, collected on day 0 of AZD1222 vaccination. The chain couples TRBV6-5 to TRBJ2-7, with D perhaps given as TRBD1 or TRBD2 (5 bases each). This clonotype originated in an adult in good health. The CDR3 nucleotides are TGTGCCAGCAGCCCGACGGGGCTTTACGAGCAGTACTTC. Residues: CASSPTGLYEQYF.